This TCR beta chain was identified in a study of T cell responses to AZD1222 COVID-19 vaccine. TCRdb keeps only in-frame clones here, not all; method: immunoSEQ multiplex PCR. The table lists around 150,000 clones, 85% to 95% of them singletons. CDR1 and CDR2 (germline): SQVTM, ANQGSEA. The germline V and J ends were trimmed by 0 bases and 2 bases, with 10 bases remaining between them. This CDR3 is 14 amino acids long. The sample consisted of peripheral blood, taken 28 days after the second AZD1222 dose. The source of this sequence is an adult who received the AZD1222 COVID-19 vaccine. The chain employs TRBV29-1 and TRBJ2-5; no clear D gene. In DNA, the CDR3 is TGCAGCGTTGAAGAGACCTACCGTCAAGAGACCCAGTACTTC. Its translation is CSVEETYRQETQYF.